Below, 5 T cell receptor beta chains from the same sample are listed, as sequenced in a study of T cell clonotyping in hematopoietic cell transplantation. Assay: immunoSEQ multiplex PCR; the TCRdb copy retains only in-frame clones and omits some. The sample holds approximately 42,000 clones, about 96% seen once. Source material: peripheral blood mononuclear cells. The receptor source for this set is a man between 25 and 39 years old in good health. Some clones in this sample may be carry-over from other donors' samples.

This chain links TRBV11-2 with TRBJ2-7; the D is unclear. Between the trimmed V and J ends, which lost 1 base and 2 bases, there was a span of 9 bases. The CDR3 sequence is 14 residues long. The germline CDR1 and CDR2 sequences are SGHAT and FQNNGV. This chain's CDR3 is CASSLGAAAYEQYF. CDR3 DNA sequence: TGTGCCAGCAGCTTAGGGGCAGCCGCCTACGAGCAGTACTTC.

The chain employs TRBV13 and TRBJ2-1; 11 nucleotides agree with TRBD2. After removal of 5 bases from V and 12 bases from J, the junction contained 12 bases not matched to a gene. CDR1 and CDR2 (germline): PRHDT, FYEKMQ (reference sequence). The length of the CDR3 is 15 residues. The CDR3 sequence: CASSPRTSGYHAQFF. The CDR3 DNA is TGTGCCAGCAGCCCTCGGACTAGCGGGTATCACGCGCAGTTCTTC.

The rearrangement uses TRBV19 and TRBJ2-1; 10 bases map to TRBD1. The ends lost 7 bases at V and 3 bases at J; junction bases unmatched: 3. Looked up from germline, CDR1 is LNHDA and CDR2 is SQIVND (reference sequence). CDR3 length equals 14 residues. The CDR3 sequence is CASNRDRGYNEQFF. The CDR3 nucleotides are TGTGCCAGTAACCGGGACAGGGGCTACAATGAGCAGTTCTTC.

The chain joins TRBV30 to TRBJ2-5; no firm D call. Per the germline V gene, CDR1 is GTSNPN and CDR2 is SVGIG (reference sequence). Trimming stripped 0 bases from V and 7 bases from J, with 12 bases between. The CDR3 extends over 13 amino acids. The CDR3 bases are TGTGCCTGGAGTGTATCTCACGAGCGGACCCAGTACTTC. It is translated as CAWSVSHERTQYF.

Written as DNA, the CDR3 is TGTGCCAGCAGCTTGAGGAGGGGGGTAGGGGCTTTCTTT. Protein product: CASSLRRGVGAFF. V usage is TRBV11-2 and J usage is TRBJ1-1, with a weak D call TRBD1 (6 bases). Trimming removed 3 bases at V and 11 bases at J, with 16 bases between. In germline, CDR1 is SGHAT, CDR2 FQNNGV. This CDR3 has 13 amino acids. The complete variable domain, with remaining parts taken from reference TRBV11-2 and TRBJ1-1, reads EAGVAQSPRYKIIEKRQSVAFWCNPISGHATLYWYQQILGQGPKLLIQFQNNGVVDDSQLPKDRFSAERLKGVDSTLKIQPAKLEDSAVYLCASSLRRGVGAFFGQGTRLTVV.